Presented here are 31 T cell receptor beta chains from one specimen sequenced in a study of T-cell memory formation after mild COVID-19. TCRdb reprocessed the 5' RACE reads via MiXCR and lists one record per CDR3 protein. Of 200,000 or so distinct CDR3 sequences in the sample, 9.5% are singletons; the top ten hold 3.5% to 4%. The source material was PBMCs or a T cell subset sorted from them (not recorded which). The receptors stem from a man aged 18-30 years who had mild COVID-19 (a few samples of this study predate the infection). Cell type and time point are not known.

At least ten counts were recorded for this clonotype. The chain combines TRBV15 with TRBJ2-7; 7 bases agree with TRBD2. The CDR3 is 13 amino acids. The germline V gene encodes CDR1 LNHNV and CDR2 YYDKDF (reference sequence). V trimming: 5 bases; J trimming: 4 bases; junction bases outside the gene matches: 5. Here the CDR3 reads CATSLHGRYEQYV. The DNA for the CDR3 is TGTGCCACCAGCCTTCACGGGAGGTACGAGCAGTACGTC.

At least ten counts were recorded for this clonotype. The rearrangement links TRBV2 to TRBJ2-2; 10 bases agree with TRBD1. Germline trimming cut 3 bases from V and 6 bases from J; bases unmatched to any gene: 7. This CDR3 is 16 amino acids long. Germline V gene sequence: CDR1 SNHLY, CDR2 FYNNEI. The CDR3, as DNA: TGTGCCAGCAGTGATGGGGACAGGGGACCCGCCGGGGAGCTGTTTTTT. It encodes CASSDGDRGPAGELFF.

This clonotype was seen a handful of times. The rearrangement joins TRBV23-1 to TRBJ2-7; D is uncertain. TRBV23-1 carries the ORF label, with uncertain function. Trimming stripped 8 bases from V and 3 bases from J, with 8 bases between. CDR3 length equals 11 residues. The CDR3 loop is CASGQFYEQYV. The CDR3 DNA sequence: TGCGCCAGCGGCCAATTCTACGAGCAGTACGTC.

This clonotype showed up many times. This chain joins TRBV5-1 and TRBJ2-5, with D possibly matching TRBD2 (6 bases). This CDR3 contains 14 residues. CDR1 and CDR2 (germline): SGHRS, YFSETQ. V was clipped by 4 bases and J by 2 bases, with 12 bases between them. CDR3 protein: CASSPGLIQETQYF. The DNA for the CDR3 is TGCGCCAGCAGCCCCGGACTAATTCAAGAGACCCAGTACTTC.

This clonotype came up many times. This sequence joins TRBV5-1 and TRBJ2-2; no firm D call. The CDR3 runs 13 residues. Trimming stripped 0 bases from V and 6 bases from J, with 6 bases between. Germline CDR1 SGHRS, CDR2 YFSETQ. The CDR3 loop is CASSLEGAGELFF. For the CDR3, the DNA is TGCGCCAGCAGCTTGGAAGGCGCCGGGGAGCTGTTTTTT.

The V gene is TRBV24-1, the J gene TRBJ2-3; 8 bases map to TRBD1. This CDR3 is built from 18 residues. V gave up 2 bases and J gave up 6 bases; unmatched junction bases: 15. The germline CDR1 and CDR2 sequences are KGHDR and SFDVKD. In DNA, the CDR3 is TGTGCCACCAGTGATTCACGCGACAGGGGTCGTCACGGGGATACGCAGTATTTT. Its protein product is CATSDSRDRGRHGDTQYF.

This clonotype has only a few counts. The chain uses TRBV4-3 and TRBJ2-3, with D hard to call. Germline CDR1 and CDR2: LGHNA and YSLEER. Trimming removed 0 bases at V and 4 bases at J, with 8 bases between. The CDR3 contains 14 residues. Here the CDR3 reads CASSQERLPDTQYF. The CDR3 DNA reads as TGCGCCAGCAGCCAAGAAAGGCTCCCAGATACGCAGTATTTT.

The genes are TRBV20-1 and TRBJ2-3; no clear D. Trimming pared 3 bases from V and 2 bases from J, leaving 3 bases between. Germline-derived CDR1 and CDR2 are DFQATT and SNEGSKA (reference sequence). CDR3 length: 11 residues. CDR3 sequence: CSARATDTQYF. The DNA for the CDR3 is TGCAGTGCTAGGGCCACAGATACGCAGTATTTT.

This clonotype was counted ten times or more. The rearrangement links TRBV5-5 to TRBJ2-6; no reliable D call. Trimming took 4 bases from V and 4 from J, leaving 6 bases between them. CDR3 length: 13 residues. The V gene's germline CDR1 is SGHKS and CDR2 YYEKEE (reference sequence). The CDR3 bases are TGTGCCAGCAGCGTTTACGGGGCCAACGTCCTGACTTTC. It translates to CASSVYGANVLTF. The full variable domain, with the rest looked up from reference TRBV5-5 and TRBJ2-6, is DAGVTQSPTHLIKTRGQQVTLRCSPISGHKSVSWYQQVLGQGPQFIFQYYEKEERGRGNFPDRFSARQFPNYSSELNVNALLLGDSALYLCASSVYGANVLTFGAGSRLTVL.

The table lists this clonotype with a few counts. The CDR3: CASSLTGPNSYEQYF. CDR3 nucleotides: TGTGCCAGCAGCTTAACGGGCCCCAATTCCTACGAGCAGTACTTC. The V and J genes are TRBV7-2 and TRBJ2-7; D not certain. Germline V gene data show CDR1 as SGHTA and CDR2 as FQGNSA. This CDR3 is built from 15 residues. V was cut by 2 bases and J by 1 base, with 12 bases left in between.

This clonotype was detected many times. CDR3 in amino acids: CASSLNAGETEAFF. CDR3 bases: TGTGCCAGCAGCTTAAACGCCGGGGAAACTGAAGCTTTCTTT. The J gene is TRBJ1-1, the V gene TRBV7-9; D not certain. V was trimmed by 2 bases and J by 5 bases, leaving 12 bases between them. This CDR3 spans 14 amino acids. Germline V gives CDR1 SEHNR, CDR2 FQNEAQ (reference sequence).

This clonotype was seen a handful of times. The chain recombines TRBV11-3 with TRBJ2-1, with 10 positions matching TRBD2. Trimming at V came to 0 bases and at J to 9 bases, leaving 5 bases not matched to a gene. The V gene's germline CDR1 is SGHNT and CDR2 YENEEA. The CDR3 covers 15 residues. The CDR3 DNA sequence: TGTGCCAGCAGCTTAGACCCAGCGGGGGGGCGTGAGCAGTTCTTC. Translating it yields CASSLDPAGGREQFF.

This clonotype has only a few counts. The rearrangement links TRBV7-3 to TRBJ2-7, with D unresolved. Germline lookup yields CDR1 SGHTA and CDR2 FQGTGA. The CDR3 loop spans 11 amino acids. Trimming pared 8 bases from V and 5 bases from J, leaving 10 bases between. The CDR3 DNA reads TGTGCCAGCTTTTCCGCTGACGAGCAGTACTTC. It yields the protein CASFSADEQYF.

Ten or more counts support this clonotype. V and J are TRBV24-1 and TRBJ2-3, with D perhaps matching TRBD2 (5 bases). V was pared by 4 bases and J by 1 base, with 14 bases between. CDR3 length equals 16 residues. Germline CDR1 and CDR2: KGHDR and SFDVKD. This CDR3 is CATSDMTPRGTDTQYF. The DNA of the CDR3 is TGTGCCACCAGTGACATGACCCCGAGGGGCACAGATACGCAGTATTTT.

The chain carries TRBV7-8 and TRBJ2-5, with 9 nucleotides matching TRBD1. The CDR3 extends over 17 amino acids. With V trimmed by 4 bases and J by 5 bases, 14 bases remained unmatched. Germline values: CDR1 SGHVS, CDR2 FQNEAQ. Here the CDR3 reads CASSSRKPGQGLETQYF. The CDR3 nucleotides read TGTGCCAGCAGCTCGAGAAAACCGGGACAGGGTCTTGAGACCCAGTACTTC.

This clonotype has a handful of counts. This chain connects TRBV5-7 to TRBJ2-7; D gene unclear. TRBV5-7 is known as an ORF, though its function is uncertain. The germline V and J ends were trimmed by 9 bases and 2 bases, with 27 bases remaining between them. The length of the CDR3 is 17 residues. CDR3: CATLLAWLPRGPYEQYF. The DNA of the CDR3 is TGTGCCACCCTATTGGCTTGGTTGCCCCGCGGCCCCTACGAGCAGTACTTC.

The chain has TRBV20-1 and TRBJ2-5, with TRBD1 matching over 7 bases. The CDR3 totals 13 residues. Germline V CDR1 and CDR2: DFQATT, SNEGSKA (reference sequence). V shed 3 bases and J 2 bases; nucleotides not matched to a gene: 3. The chain's CDR3 is CSARTGNQETQYF. The CDR3 region has the DNA TGCAGTGCTAGGACAGGGAATCAAGAGACCCAGTACTTC.

This clonotype was counted once. The genes are TRBV6-1 and TRBJ2-7; no definite D call. CDR1 is MNHNS and CDR2 is SASEGT in the germline V gene. Trimming took off 6 bases at V and 0 bases at J, with 6 bases between the two ends. There are 12 residues in the CDR3. The CDR3 reads CASRAPSYEQYF. The DNA for the CDR3 is TGTGCCAGCAGGGCCCCCTCCTACGAGCAGTACTTC.

This clonotype was seen a handful of times. V and J are TRBV12-3 or TRBV12-4 and TRBJ1-5; D unresolved. V was trimmed by 4 bases and J by 4 bases, leaving 5 bases between them. The CDR3 is 12 residues long. This chain's CDR3 is CASSWANQPQHF. In nucleotides, the CDR3 is TGTGCCAGCAGTTGGGCAAATCAGCCCCAGCATTTT.

This clonotype was seen a handful of times. The chain carries TRBV5-6 and TRBJ1-2; D is uncertain. The V gene's germline CDR1 is SGHDT and CDR2 YYEEEE. The V end lost 5 bases, the J end lost 2 bases, and 10 bases lay between the germline ends. CDR3 length: 13 amino acids. CDR3 loop: CASRRTGNYGYTF. CDR3 nucleotides: TGTGCCAGCAGGCGGACGGGGAACTATGGCTACACCTTC.

This clonotype was recorded a few times. The chain employs TRBV7-2 and TRBJ2-5; 11 bases line up with TRBD1. The V gene end was trimmed by 1 base and the J gene end by 5 bases; junction bases not matched to a gene: 6. The CDR3 totals 16 residues. Germline CDR1 SGHTA, CDR2 FQGNSA. The CDR3 is CASSLVGTGGTETQYF. The CDR3 DNA follows: TGTGCCAGCAGCTTAGTTGGGACAGGGGGTACGGAGACCCAGTACTTC.

V gene TRBV7-2 combines with J gene TRBJ1-2; D perhaps matches TRBD1 (5 bases). Deletions cut 10 bases from V and 2 bases from J, with 20 bases between. Germline CDR1 reads SGHTA; CDR2 reads FQGNSA. The CDR3 consists of 15 residues. CDR3 amino acids: CATYTRGSSNYGYTF. The CDR3 nucleotides are TGTGCCACTTACACGAGGGGTTCGAGCAACTATGGCTACACCTTC.

This clonotype was observed at least ten times. The CDR3 region is CASSFWPGHEQYV. The CDR3 region has the DNA TGTGCCAGCAGCTTCTGGCCCGGCCACGAGCAGTACGTC. The chain joins TRBV7-2 to TRBJ2-7; D unresolved. This CDR3 contains 13 residues. Germline CDR1 and CDR2: SGHTA and FQGNSA. Trimming cost V 3 bases and J 5 bases, with 11 bases left between them.

The chain joins TRBV15 to TRBJ2-1; the D is unclear. Germline values: CDR1 LNHNV, CDR2 YYDKDF (reference sequence). The CDR3 totals 13 residues. V dropped 4 bases and J dropped 7 bases, with 11 bases sitting between them. The CDR3 region has the DNA TGTGCCACCAGCACCCAGCTGGGGAATGAGCAGTTCTTC. Its translation is CATSTQLGNEQFF. The complete variable domain, with remaining parts taken from reference TRBV15 and TRBJ2-1, reads DAMVIQNPRYQVTQFGKPVTLSCSQTLNHNVMYWYQQKSSQAPKLLFHYYDKDFNNEADTPDNFQSRRPNTSFCFLDIRSPGLGDTAMYLCATSTQLGNEQFFGPGTRLTVL.

There are a few counts of this clonotype. The rearrangement uses TRBV20-1 and TRBJ1-1, with D possibly matching TRBD1 (5 bases). The germline CDR1 and CDR2 sequences are DFQATT and SNEGSKA (reference sequence). This CDR3 has 15 residues. The V end lost 3 bases, the J end lost 0 bases, and 14 bases lay between the germline ends. For the CDR3, the DNA is TGCAGTGCTAGGATGGGACGAAAGGTGAACACTGAAGCTTTCTTT. Its translation is CSARMGRKVNTEAFF.

This clonotype was detected many times. CDR3 bases: TGTGCCAGCAGTTTTGGGGGAAGGAGGTCCGAGCAGTACTTC. Protein sequence: CASSFGGRRSEQYF. V usage is TRBV12-3 or TRBV12-4 and J usage is TRBJ2-7; D possibly matches TRBD1 or TRBD2 (5 bases each). Trimming left V 3 bases short and J 6 bases short, with 15 bases between. CDR3 length: 14 amino acids.

The CDR3: CASSQSGASYEQYV. The CDR3 DNA reads TGTGCCAGCAGTCAATCGGGAGCCTCCTACGAGCAGTACGTC. The chain links TRBV12-3 or TRBV12-4 to TRBJ2-7, with a weak D call TRBD2 (6 bases). V shed 5 bases and J shed 0 bases, with 11 bases lying between them. The CDR3 consists of 14 residues.

The gene calls are TRBV29-1 and TRBJ2-1; 7 bases map to TRBD2. The length of the CDR3 is 14 residues. CDR1 is SQVTM, CDR2 ANQGSEA, per germline. J lost 6 bases, V lost 7 bases, and 12 bases had no gene match. The CDR3 protein is CSAYYLGGGNEQFF. For the CDR3, the DNA is TGCAGCGCCTACTACTTGGGGGGGGGCAATGAGCAGTTCTTC.

The chain carries TRBV7-2 and TRBJ1-1; tentative D call: TRBD1 (6 bases). The length of the CDR3 is 15 residues. Germline-derived CDR1 and CDR2 are SGHTA and FQGNSA. With 5 bases removed from V and 3 bases from J, the gap between germline ends came to 16 bases. The CDR3 coding sequence is TGTGCCAGCAGCAGATTCGAGGGACAATACACTGAAGCTTTCTTT. It is translated as CASSRFEGQYTEAFF.

In its sample, this clonotype was seen a few times. The chain carries TRBV20-1 and TRBJ2-1, with 8 bases fitting TRBD2. CDR3 length: 15 amino acids. The germline gives CDR1 DFQATT, CDR2 SNEGSKA (reference sequence). With V trimmed by 5 bases and J by 7 bases, 13 bases remained unmatched. This chain's CDR3 is CSAPDAGGFGNEQFF. In nucleotides, the CDR3 is TGCAGTGCTCCCGATGCGGGGGGTTTTGGGAATGAGCAGTTCTTC.

This clonotype has a count of ten or more. CDR3 DNA sequence: TGCGCCAGCAGTAAACTCCTACCAGGGAGGAGTTCGGCAGATACGCAGTATTTT. This codes for CASSKLLPGRSSADTQYF. The chain has TRBV10-1 and TRBJ2-3; D possibly corresponds to TRBD2 (6 bases). CDR3 length: 18 amino acids. Germline V lookup: CDR1 WNHNN, CDR2 SYGVQD (reference sequence). V lost 5 bases to trimming and J lost 4 bases, with 25 bases between them.